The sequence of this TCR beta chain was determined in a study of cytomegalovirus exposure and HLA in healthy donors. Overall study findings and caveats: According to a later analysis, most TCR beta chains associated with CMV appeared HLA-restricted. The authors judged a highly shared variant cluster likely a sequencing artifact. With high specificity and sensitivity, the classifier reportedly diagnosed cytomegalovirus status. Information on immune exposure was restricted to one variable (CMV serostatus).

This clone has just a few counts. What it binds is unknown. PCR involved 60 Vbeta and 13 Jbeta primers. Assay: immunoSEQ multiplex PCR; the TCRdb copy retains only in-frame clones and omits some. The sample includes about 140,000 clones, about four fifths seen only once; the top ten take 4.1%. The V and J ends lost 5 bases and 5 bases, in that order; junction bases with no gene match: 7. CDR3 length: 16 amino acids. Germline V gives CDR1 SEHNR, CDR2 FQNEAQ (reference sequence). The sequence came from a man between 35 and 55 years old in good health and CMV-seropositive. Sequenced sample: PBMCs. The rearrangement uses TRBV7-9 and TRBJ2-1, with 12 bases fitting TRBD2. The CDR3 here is CASSLLAGGPHNEQFF. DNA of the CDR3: TGTGCCAGCAGCCTCCTAGCGGGAGGGCCCCACAATGAGCAGTTCTTC.